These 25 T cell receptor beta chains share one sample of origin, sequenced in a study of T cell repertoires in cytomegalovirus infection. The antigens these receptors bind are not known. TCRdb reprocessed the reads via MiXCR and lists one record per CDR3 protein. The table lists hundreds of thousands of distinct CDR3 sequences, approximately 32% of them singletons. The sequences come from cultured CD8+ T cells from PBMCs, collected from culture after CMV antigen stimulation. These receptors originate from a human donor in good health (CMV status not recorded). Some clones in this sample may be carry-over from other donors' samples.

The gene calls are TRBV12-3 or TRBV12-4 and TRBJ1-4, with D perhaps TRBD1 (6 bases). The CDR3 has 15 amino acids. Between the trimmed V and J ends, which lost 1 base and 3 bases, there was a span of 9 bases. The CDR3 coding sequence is TGTGCCAGCAGTTTAGGGGCAGGGGCTAATGAAAAACTGTTTTTT. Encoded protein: CASSLGAGANEKLFF.

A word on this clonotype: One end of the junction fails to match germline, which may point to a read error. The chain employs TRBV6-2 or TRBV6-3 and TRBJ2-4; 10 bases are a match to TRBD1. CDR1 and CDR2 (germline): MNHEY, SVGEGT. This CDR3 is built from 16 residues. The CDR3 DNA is TGTGTCAGCAGTAATACCCGGGACAGGGGATTGTACATTCAGTACTTC. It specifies CVSSNTRDRGLYIQYF.

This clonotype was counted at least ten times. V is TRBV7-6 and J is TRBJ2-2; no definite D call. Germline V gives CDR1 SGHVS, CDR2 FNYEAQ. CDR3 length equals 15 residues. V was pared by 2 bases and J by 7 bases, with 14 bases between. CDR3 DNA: TGTGCCAGCAGCTTACCCGACGGTACGATCGGGGAGCTGTTTTTT. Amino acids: CASSLPDGTIGELFF.

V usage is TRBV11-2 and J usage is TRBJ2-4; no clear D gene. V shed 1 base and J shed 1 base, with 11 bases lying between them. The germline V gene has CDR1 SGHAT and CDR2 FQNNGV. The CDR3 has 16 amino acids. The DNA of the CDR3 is TGTGCCAGCAGCTTAGGAGTGGGGATGGCCAAAAACATTCAGTACTTC. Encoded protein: CASSLGVGMAKNIQYF.

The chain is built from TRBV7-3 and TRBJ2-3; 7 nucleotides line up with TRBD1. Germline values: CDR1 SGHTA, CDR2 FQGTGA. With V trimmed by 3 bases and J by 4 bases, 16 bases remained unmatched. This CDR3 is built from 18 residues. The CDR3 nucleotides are TGTGCCAGCAGCTTGGGACAGTTCTATGGGTCCTTCCCAGATACGCAGTATTTT. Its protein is CASSLGQFYGSFPDTQYF.

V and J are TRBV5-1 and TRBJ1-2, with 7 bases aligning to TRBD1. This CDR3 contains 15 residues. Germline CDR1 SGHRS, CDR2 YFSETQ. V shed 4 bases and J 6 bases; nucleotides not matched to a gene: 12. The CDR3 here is CASSGPEGAVNGYTF. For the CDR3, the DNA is TGCGCCAGCAGCGGACCCGAGGGGGCGGTTAATGGCTACACCTTC.

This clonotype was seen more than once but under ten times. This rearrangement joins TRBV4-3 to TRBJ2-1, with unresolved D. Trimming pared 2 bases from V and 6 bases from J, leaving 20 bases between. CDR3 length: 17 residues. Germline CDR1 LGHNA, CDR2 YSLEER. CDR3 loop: CASSQSRTEPRLNEQFF. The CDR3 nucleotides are TGCGCCAGCAGCCAATCCCGGACGGAGCCCCGACTCAATGAGCAGTTCTTC.

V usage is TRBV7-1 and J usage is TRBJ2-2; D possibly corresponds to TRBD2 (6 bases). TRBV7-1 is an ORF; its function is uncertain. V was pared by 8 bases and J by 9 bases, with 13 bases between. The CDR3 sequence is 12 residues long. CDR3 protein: CASQHAGRELFF. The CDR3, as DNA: TGTGCCAGCCAACACGCGGGGAGGGAGCTGTTTTTT.

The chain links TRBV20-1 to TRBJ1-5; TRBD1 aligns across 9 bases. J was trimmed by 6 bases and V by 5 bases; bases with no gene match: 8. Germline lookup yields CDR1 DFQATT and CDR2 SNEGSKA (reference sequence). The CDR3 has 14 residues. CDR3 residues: CSAGFTGGGQPQHF. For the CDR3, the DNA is TGCAGTGCTGGATTTACAGGGGGCGGTCAGCCCCAGCATTTT.

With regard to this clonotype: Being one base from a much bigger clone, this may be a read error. The CDR3 DNA reads as TGTGCCAGCACTCCGGAGCGCCCCGGGACTCATGGCTACACCTTC. Translating gives CASTPERPGTHGYTF. The V call is TRBV12-3 or TRBV12-4, the J call TRBJ1-2, with D possibly matching TRBD1 (5 bases). V lost 7 bases and J lost 6, with 21 bases in between. The CDR3 has 15 amino acids.

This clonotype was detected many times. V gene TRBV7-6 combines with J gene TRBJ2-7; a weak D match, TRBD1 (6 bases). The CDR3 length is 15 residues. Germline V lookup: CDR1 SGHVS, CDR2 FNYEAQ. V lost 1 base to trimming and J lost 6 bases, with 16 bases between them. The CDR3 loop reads CASSLGRSGGGEQYF. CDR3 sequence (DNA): TGTGCCAGCAGCTTAGGGAGGAGTGGGGGCGGCGAGCAGTACTTC.

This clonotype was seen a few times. CDR3 sequence reads: CASSLEDWAEYEQYF. In DNA form, the CDR3 reads TGTGCCAGCAGCTTAGAGGATTGGGCGGAGTACGAGCAGTACTTC. The genes are TRBV7-6 and TRBJ2-7; D gene ambiguous. The ends were cut back, 1 base at V and 4 bases at J, with 14 bases in the middle. In germline, CDR1 is SGHVS, CDR2 FNYEAQ. The CDR3 has 15 residues.

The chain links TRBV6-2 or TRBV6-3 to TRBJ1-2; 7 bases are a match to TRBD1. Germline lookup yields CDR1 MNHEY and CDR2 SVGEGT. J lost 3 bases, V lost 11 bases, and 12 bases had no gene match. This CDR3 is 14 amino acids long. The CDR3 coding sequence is TGTGCCGGCGAGGGACAGTCCGCGTACTATGGCTACACCTTC. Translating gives CAGEGQSAYYGYTF.

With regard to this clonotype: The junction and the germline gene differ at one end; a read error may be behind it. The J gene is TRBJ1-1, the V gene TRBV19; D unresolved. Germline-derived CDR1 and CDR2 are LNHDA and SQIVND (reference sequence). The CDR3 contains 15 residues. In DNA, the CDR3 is TGTGTCAGTAGTTCCGCTTCTTTTATGAACACTGAAGCTTTCTTT. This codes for CVSSSASFMNTEAFF.

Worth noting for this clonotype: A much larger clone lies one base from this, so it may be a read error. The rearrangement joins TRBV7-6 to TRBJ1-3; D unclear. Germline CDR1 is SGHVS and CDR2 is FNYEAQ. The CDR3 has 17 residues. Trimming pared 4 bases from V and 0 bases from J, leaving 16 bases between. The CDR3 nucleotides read TGTGCCAGCAGCTCTGGGCCCACATTCCCCTCTGGAAACACCATATATTTT. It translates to CASSSGPTFPSGNTIYF.

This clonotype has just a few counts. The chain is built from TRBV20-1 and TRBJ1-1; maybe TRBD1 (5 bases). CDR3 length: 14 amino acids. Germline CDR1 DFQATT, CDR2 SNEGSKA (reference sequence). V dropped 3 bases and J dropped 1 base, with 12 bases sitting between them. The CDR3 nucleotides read TGCAGTGCTAGGGGGCTCGAAAAGAACACTGAAGCTTTCTTT. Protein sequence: CSARGLEKNTEAFF.

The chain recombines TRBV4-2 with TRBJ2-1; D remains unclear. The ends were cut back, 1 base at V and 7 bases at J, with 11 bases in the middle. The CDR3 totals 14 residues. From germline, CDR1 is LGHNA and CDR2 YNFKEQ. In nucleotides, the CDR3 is TGTGCCAGCAGCCAAGGAATAGCCATAAATGAGCAGTTCTTC. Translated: CASSQGIAINEQFF.

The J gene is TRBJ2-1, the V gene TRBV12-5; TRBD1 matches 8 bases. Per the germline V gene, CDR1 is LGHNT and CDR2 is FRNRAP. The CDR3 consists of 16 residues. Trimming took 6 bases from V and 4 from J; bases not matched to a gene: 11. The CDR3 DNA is TGTGCTAGTGGAGACGGACAGGGAATTATTTACAATGAGCAGTTCTTC. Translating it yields CASGDGQGIIYNEQFF.

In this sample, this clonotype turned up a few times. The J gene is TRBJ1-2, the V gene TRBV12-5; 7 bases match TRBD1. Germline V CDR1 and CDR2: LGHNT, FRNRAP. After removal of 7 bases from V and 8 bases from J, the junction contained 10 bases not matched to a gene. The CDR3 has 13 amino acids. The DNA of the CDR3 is TGTGCTAGTGTTAAGGGACAGCAACAAGGCTACACCTTC. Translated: CASVKGQQQGYTF.

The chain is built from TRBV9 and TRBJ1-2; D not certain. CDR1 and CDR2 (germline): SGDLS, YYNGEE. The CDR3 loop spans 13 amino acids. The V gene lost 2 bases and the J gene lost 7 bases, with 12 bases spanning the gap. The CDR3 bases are TGTGCCAGCAGCGTCGGGAGTTCAGGTGGCTACACCTTC. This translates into CASSVGSSGGYTF.

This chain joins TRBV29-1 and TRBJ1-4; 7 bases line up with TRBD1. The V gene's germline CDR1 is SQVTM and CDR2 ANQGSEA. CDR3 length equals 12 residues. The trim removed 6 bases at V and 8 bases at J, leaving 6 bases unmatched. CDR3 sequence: CSVLGGVEKLFF. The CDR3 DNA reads TGCAGCGTACTAGGGGGCGTCGAAAAACTGTTTTTT.

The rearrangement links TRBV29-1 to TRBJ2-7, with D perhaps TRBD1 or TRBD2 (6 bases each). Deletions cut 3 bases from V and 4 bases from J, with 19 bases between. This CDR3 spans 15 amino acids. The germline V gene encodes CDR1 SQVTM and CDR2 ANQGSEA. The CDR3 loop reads CSVDQLGGRRYEQYF. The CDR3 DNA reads TGCAGCGTTGACCAACTCGGGGGCAGGCGATACGAGCAGTACTTC.

This CDR3 reads CASSTGGGKLFF. CDR3 bases: TGTGCCAGCTCCACAGGGGGCGGGAAACTGTTTTTT. This chain uses TRBV7-9 with TRBJ1-4; 9 bases map to TRBD1. V was clipped by 8 bases and J by 11 bases; unmatched bases: 6. CDR3 length: 12 amino acids. Germline V gives CDR1 SEHNR, CDR2 FQNEAQ (reference sequence).

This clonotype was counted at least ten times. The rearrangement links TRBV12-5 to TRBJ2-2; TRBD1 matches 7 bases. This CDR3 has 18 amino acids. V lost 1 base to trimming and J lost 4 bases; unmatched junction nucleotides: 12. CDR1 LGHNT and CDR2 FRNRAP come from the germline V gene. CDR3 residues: CASGLGPGTARGTGELFF. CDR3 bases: TGTGCTAGTGGTTTGGGCCCTGGGACAGCCCGAGGCACCGGGGAGCTGTTTTTT.

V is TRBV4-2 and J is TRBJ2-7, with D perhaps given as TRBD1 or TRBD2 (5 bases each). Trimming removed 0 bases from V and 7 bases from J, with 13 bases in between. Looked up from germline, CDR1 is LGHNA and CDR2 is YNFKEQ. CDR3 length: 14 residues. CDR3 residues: CASSQDWLEGEQYV. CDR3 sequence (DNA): TGTGCCAGCAGCCAAGATTGGCTAGAGGGGGAGCAGTACGTC.